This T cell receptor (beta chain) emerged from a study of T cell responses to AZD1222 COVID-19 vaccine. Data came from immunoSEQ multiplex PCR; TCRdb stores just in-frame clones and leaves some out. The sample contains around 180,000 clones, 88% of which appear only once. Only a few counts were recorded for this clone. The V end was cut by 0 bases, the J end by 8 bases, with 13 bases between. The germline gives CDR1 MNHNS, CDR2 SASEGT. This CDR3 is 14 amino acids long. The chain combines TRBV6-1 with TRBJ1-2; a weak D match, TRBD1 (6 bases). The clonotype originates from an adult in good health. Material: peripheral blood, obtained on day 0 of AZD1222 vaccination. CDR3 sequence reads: CASSEAGGDRGYTF. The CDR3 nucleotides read TGTGCCAGCAGTGAAGCAGGGGGTGATCGGGGCTACACCTTC.